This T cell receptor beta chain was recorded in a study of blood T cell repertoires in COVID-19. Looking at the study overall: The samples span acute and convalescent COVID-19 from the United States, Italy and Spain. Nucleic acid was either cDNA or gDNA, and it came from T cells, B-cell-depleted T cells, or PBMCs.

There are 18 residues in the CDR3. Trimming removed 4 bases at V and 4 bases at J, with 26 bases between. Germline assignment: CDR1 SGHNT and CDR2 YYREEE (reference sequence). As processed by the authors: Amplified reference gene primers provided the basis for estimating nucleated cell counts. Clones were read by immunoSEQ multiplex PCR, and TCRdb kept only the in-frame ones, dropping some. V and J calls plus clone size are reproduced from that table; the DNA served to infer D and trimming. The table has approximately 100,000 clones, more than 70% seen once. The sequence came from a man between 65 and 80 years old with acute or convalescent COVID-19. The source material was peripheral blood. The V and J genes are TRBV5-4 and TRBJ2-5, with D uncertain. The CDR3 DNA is TGTGCCAGCAGCCCCGAACTAACCACTTTCGGGTCGGGAGAGACCCAGTACTTC. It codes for CASSPELTTFGSGETQYF. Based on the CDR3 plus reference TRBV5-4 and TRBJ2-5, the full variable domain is ETGVTQSPTHLIKTRGQQVTLRCSSQSGHNTVSWYQQALGQGPQFIFQYYREEENGRGNFPPRFSGLQFPNYSSELNVNALELDDSALYLCASSPELTTFGSGETQYFGPGTRLLVL.